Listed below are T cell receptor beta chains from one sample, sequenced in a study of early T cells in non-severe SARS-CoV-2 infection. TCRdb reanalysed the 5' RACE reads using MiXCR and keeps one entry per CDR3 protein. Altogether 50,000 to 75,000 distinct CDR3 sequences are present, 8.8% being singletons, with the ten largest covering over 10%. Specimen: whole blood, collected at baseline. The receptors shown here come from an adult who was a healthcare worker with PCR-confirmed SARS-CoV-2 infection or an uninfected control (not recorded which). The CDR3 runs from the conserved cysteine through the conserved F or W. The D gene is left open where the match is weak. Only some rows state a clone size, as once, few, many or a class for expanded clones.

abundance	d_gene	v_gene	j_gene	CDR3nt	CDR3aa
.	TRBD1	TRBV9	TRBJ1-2	TGTGCCAGCAGCGCTGGGACAGACCATGGCTACACCTTC	CASSAGTDHGYTF
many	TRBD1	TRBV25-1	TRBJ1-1	TGTGCCAGCAGTGGATACGGGACAGGCCTAATGAACACTGAAGCTTTCTTT	CASSGYGTGLMNTEAFF
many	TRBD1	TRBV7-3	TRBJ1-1	TGTGCCAGCAGCCCACAGGGGAGGGAGAACACTGAAGCTTTCTTT	CASSPQGRENTEAFF
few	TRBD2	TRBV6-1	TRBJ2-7	TGTGCCAGCAGCGAAACTAGCGGGAGTGGCTACGAGCAGTACTTC	CASSETSGSGYEQYF
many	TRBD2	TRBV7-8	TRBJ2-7	TGTGCCAGCAGCCCTATAACTAGCGGGCCTGTTTCCTACGAGCAGTACTTC	CASSPITSGPVSYEQYF
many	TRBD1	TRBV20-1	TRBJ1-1	TGCAGTGCTAGAGAATACAGGGGAGGGAACACTGAAGCTTTCTTT	CSAREYRGGNTEAFF
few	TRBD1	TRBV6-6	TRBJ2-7	TGTGCCAGCAGTTACGATCCCGGGACAGGCCTTCCCTACGAGCAGTACTTC	CASSYDPGTGLPYEQYF
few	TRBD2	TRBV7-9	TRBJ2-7	TGTGCCAGCAGCCTGTCCACCGGGACTAGGAACGAGCAGTACTTC	CASSLSTGTRNEQYF
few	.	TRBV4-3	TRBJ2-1	TGCGCCAGCAGCCACGGCCCTGGCGGGACCAATGAGCAGTTCTTC	CASSHGPGGTNEQFF
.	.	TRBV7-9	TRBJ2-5	TGTGCCAGCAGCTGGGGTCAGGGTAGTCAAGAGACCCAGTACTTC	CASSWGQGSQETQYF
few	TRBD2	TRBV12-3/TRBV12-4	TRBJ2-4	TGTGCCAGCAGTCCGGGCGGGAGGTACTACCGGGCCAAAAACATTCAGTACTTC	CASSPGGRYYRAKNIQYF
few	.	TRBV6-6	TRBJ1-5	TGTGCCAGCAGTCCTCCCCAAGGTGGAGCTTATAGCAATCAGCCCCAGCATTTT	CASSPPQGGAYSNQPQHF
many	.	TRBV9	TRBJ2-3	TGTGCCAGCAGCGTAGGGGAGTATAAGTGGGATACGCAGTATTTT	CASSVGEYKWDTQYF
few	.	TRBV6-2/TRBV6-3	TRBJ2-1	TGTGCCAGCAGTTACATGGGACGGTCGACACTTTACAATGAGCAGTTCTTC	CASSYMGRSTLYNEQFF
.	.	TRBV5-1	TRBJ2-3	TGCGCCAGCACCCTTGCGGTAACAGATACGCAGTATTTT	CASTLAVTDTQYF
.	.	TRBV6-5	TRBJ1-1	TGTGCCCGGGCAGCCATTCAGGGCAGCACTGAAGCTTTCTTT	CARAAIQGSTEAFF
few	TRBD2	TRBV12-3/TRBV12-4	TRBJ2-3	TGTGCCAGCAGCCCGGGACTAGCGGGAGAAAAAACGCAGTATTTT	CASSPGLAGEKTQYF
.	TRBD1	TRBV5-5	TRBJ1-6	TGTGCCAGCAGCTTCCGGGACAGGAATTCACCCCTCCACTTT	CASSFRDRNSPLHF
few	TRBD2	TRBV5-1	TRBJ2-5	TGCGCCAGCAGCACCGGACTAGCGGGAGACCCAGAGACCCAGTACTTC	CASSTGLAGDPETQYF
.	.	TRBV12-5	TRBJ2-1	TGTGCTAGTGGTTTGCAAGTCGGAGACGGACCCAATGAGCAGTTCTTC	CASGLQVGDGPNEQFF
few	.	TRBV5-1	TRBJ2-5	TGCGCCAGCAGCTTGTACCAAGAGACCCAGTACTTC	CASSLYQETQYF
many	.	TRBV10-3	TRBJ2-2	TGTGCCATCAGCCCGTCTAGCGAATACACCGGGGAGCTGTTTTTT	CAISPSSEYTGELFF
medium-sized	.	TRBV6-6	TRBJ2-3	TGTGCCAGCAGTTACTCTGGGTCGGGAGATACGCAGTATTTT	CASSYSGSGDTQYF
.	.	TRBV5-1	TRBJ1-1	TGCGCCAGCAGCTTGGTAGGGATCCTGAACACTGAAGCTTTCTTT	CASSLVGILNTEAFF
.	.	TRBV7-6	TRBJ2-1	TGTGCCAGCAGCGCCGTCTTAGGGCCCTCGGATGAGCAGTTCTTC	CASSAVLGPSDEQFF
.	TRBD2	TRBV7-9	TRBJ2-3	TGTGCCAGCAGCTTATTCCTAGCGGCCACAGATACGCAGTATTTT	CASSLFLAATDTQYF